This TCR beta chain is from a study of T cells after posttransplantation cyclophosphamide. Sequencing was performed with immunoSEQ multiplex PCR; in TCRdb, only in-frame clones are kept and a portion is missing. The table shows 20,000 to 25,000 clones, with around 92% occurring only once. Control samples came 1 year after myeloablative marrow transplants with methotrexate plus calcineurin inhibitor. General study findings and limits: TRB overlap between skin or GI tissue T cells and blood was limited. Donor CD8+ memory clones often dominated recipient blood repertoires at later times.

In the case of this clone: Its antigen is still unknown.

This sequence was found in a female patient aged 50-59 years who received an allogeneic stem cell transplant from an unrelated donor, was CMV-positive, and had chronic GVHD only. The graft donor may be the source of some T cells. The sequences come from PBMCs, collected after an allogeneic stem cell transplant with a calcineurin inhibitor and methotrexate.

CDR3 protein: CASSQVDPNIQYF. For the CDR3, the DNA is TGCGCCAGCAGCCAAGTAGATCCAAACATTCAGTACTTC. This chain joins TRBV4-1 and TRBJ2-4; D ambiguous. Germline V gene data show CDR1 as MGHRA and CDR2 as YSYEKL. V was pared by 1 base and J by 6 bases, with 7 bases between. The CDR3 contains 13 residues.